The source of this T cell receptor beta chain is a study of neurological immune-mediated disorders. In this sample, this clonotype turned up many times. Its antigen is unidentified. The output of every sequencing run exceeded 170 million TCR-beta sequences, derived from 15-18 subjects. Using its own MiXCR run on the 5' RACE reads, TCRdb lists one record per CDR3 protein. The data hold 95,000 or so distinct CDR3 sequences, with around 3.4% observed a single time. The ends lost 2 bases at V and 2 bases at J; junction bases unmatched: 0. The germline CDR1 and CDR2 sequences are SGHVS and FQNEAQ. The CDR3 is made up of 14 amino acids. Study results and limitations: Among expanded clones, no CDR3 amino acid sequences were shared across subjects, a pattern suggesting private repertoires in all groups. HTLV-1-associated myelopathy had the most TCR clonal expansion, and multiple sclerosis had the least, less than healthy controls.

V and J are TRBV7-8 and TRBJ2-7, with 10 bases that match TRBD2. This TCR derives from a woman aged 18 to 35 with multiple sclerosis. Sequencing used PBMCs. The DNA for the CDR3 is TGTGCCAGCAGCTTACTAGCGGGGGCCTACGAGCAGTACTTC. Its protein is CASSLLAGAYEQYF.